This entry features one TCR beta chain sequence. The antigen remains unidentified. These data come from a study of cytomegalovirus exposure and HLA in healthy donors. Study-level findings and limits: V- and J-gene trimming in TCR beta was tied to a missense DCLRE1C variant by an analysis performed later. Cytomegalovirus-associated TCR beta chains were listed, numbering 164.

Amplification used 60 Vbeta primers and 13 Jbeta primers. The data were produced by immunoSEQ multiplex PCR, yet TCRdb's version contains in-frame clones alone and is incomplete. The listing contains over 100,000 clones. The material sequenced was PBMCs. The source is a man aged 40-55 years in good health and CMV-seropositive.

As DNA, the CDR3 is TGCGCCAGCAGGGGGCTATCGAATGAAAAACTGTTTTTT. Amino acids: CASRGLSNEKLFF. V and J are TRBV10-2 and TRBJ1-4; a weak D match, TRBD1 (5 bases). Trimming left V 6 bases short and J 5 bases short, with 10 bases between. CDR3 size: 13 residues. CDR1 and CDR2 from the germline V gene are WSHSY and SAAADI.